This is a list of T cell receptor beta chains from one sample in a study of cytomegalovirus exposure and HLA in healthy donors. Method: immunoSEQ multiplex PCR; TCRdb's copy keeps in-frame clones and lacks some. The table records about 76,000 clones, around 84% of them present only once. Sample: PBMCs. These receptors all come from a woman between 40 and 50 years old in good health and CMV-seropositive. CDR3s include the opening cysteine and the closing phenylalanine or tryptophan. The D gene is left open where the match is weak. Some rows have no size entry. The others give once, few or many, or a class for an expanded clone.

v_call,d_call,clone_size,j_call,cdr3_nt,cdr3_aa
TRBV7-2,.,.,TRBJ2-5,TGTGCCAGCCTCCCTAAGAGGGGGTGGGGAGAGACCCAGTACTTC,CASLPKRGWGETQYF
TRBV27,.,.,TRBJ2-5,TGTGCCAGTTCTATAATCGGGGAGACCCAGTACTTC,CASSIIGETQYF
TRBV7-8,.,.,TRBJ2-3,TGTGCCAGCAGCCCCATGGGGGGTAAAGCAGATACGCAGTATTTT,CASSPMGGKADTQYF
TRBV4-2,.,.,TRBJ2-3,TGTGCCAGCAGCCAAGGGGACAACACAGATACGCAGTATTTT,CASSQGDNTDTQYF
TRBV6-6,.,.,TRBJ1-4,TGTGTCAGCGCTGGAGGGGCGGCTAATGAAAAACTGTTTTTT,CVSAGGAANEKLFF
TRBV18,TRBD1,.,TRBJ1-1,TGTGCCAGCTCACCCCGGACAGGGGGCCTGGGGACTGAAGCTTTCTTT,CASSPRTGGLGTEAFF
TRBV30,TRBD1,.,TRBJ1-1,TGTGCCTGGAGTCCCGCTTGGGACAGGGTAACTGAAGCTTTCTTT,CAWSPAWDRVTEAFF
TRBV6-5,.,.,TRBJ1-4,TGTGCCACCAGTCTTACTGCAACTAATGAAAAACTGTTTTTT,CATSLTATNEKLFF
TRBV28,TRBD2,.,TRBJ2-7,TGTGCCAGCACCCGGGGAGGGATCCACTACGAGCAGTACTTC,CASTRGGIHYEQYF
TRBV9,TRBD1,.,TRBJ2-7,TGTGCCAGCAGCGTAGGTTCGGGACAGGGCTACGAGCAGTACTTC,CASSVGSGQGYEQYF
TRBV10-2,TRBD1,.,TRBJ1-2,TGCGCCAGCAGTGCAGGGGGAGACTATGGCTACACCTTC,CASSAGGDYGYTF
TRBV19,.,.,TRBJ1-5,TGTGCCAGTAGTATTGGGGGGGAACGGGGCTATCAGCCCCAGCATTTT,CASSIGGERGYQPQHF
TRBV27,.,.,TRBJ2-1,TGTGCCAGCAGTCGACCGGACCCGACAGTTTTGAGCTCCTACAATGAGCAGTTCTTC,CASSRPDPTVLSSYNEQFF
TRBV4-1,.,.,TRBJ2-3,TGCGCCAGCAGCCACGGCACAGATACGCAGTATTTT,CASSHGTDTQYF
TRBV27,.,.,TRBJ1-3,TGTGCCAGCAGTCCCCGGGGGTCCGGAAACACCATATATTTT,CASSPRGSGNTIYF
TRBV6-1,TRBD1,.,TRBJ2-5,TGTGCCAGCTGGACAGGGGGCGGGGGAGAGACCCAGTACTTC,CASWTGGGGETQYF
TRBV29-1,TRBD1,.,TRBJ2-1,TGCAGCGTTGTAGGACAGGGAATCTACAATGAGCAGTTCTTC,CSVVGQGIYNEQFF
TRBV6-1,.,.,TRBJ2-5,TGTGCCAGCAGTGCGCACCAGGGGCCAGAGACCCAGTACTTC,CASSAHQGPETQYF
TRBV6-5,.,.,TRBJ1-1,TGTGCCAGCAGTGAACCGGGACATACTGAAGCTTTCTTT,CASSEPGHTEAFF
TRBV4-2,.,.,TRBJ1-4,TGTGCCAGCAGCCAGGGGGAGGAAGAAAAACTGTTTTTT,CASSQGEEEKLFF
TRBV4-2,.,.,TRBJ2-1,TGTGCCAGCAGCCAAGATGGAACAGAGAACAATGAGCAGTTCTTC,CASSQDGTENNEQFF
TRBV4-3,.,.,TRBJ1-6,TGCGCCAGCAGCCCTTTTTTTCCCGTCTATAATTCACCCCTCCACTTT,CASSPFFPVYNSPLHF
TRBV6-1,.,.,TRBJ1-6,TGTGCCAGCAGTGAAGCGTTTAACAAATATAATTCACCCCTCCACTTT,CASSEAFNKYNSPLHF
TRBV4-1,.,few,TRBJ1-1,TGCGCCAGCAGCCAAGGTTTTGGGGGGGGGACTGAAGCTTTCTTT,CASSQGFGGGTEAFF
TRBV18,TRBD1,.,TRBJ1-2,TGTGCCAGCTCACCGGACAGGGGAAGACCTAACTATGGCTACACCTTC,CASSPDRGRPNYGYTF
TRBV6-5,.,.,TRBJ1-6,TGTGCCAGCAGTTTCGGTTCCGGGGGTGCATCACCCCTCCACTTT,CASSFGSGGASPLHF
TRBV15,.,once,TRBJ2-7,TGTGCCACCAGCAGAGGACAGCAATACGAGCAGTACTTC,CATSRGQQYEQYF
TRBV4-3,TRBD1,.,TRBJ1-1,TGCGCCAGCAGCCCCCGGACAGGCACTGAAGCTTTCTTT,CASSPRTGTEAFF
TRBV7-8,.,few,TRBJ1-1,TGTGCCAGCAGCTCTAGCATGAACACTGAAGCTTTCTTT,CASSSSMNTEAFF
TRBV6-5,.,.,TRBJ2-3,TGTGCCAGCAGCGGACGGGGTAGCACAGATACGCAGTATTTT,CASSGRGSTDTQYF
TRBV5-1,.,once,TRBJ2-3,TGCGCCAGCAGCTCACAGGTTGGTCAAGATACGCAGTATTTT,CASSSQVGQDTQYF
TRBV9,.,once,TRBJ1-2,TGTGCCAGCAGCGTAGGCTTTTTGGGGGGTGGAGACTATGGCTACACCTTC,CASSVGFLGGGDYGYTF
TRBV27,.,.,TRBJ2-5,TGTGCCAGCAGATACGGCCAAGAGACCCAGTACTTC,CASRYGQETQYF
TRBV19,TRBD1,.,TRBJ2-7,TGTGCCAGTGCCCCACAGGGGTCCTACGAGCAGTACTTC,CASAPQGSYEQYF
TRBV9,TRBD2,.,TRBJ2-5,TGTGCCAGCAGCATTAGCGGGGGGGCTCAAGAGACCCAGTACTTC,CASSISGGAQETQYF
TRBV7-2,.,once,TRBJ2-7,TGTGCCAGCAGCAATGGGGGGCAGGGGGCCTACGAGCAGTACTTC,CASSNGGQGAYEQYF
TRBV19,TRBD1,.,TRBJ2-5,TGTGCCAGTAGTTCCGGACAGGTCCAAGAGACCCAGTACTTC,CASSSGQVQETQYF
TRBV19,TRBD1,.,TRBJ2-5,TGTGCCAGTAGTATCGACAGGGGGGTACAAGAGACCCAGTACTTC,CASSIDRGVQETQYF
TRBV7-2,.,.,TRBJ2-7,TGTGCCAGCAGCTTCGGAGACGGATCCTACGAGCAGTACTTC,CASSFGDGSYEQYF
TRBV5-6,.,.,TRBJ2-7,TGTGCCAGCAGCTTACTGGGCGGGGAGCAGTACTTC,CASSLLGGEQYF
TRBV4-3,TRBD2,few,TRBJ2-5,TGCGCCAGCAGCCCTGTAGCGGGGGGGCAAGAGACCCAGTACTTC,CASSPVAGGQETQYF
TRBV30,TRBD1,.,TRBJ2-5,TGTGCCTGTGACAGGGGGCGCAGGGAGACCCAGTACTTC,CACDRGRRETQYF
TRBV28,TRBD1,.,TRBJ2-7,TGTGCCAGCAGTCCCCGTGGGACAGCGGTCTACGAGCAGTACTTC,CASSPRGTAVYEQYF
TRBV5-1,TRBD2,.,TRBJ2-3,TGCGCCAGCAGGATCTCAGCGGGGGACACAGATACGCAGTATTTT,CASRISAGDTDTQYF
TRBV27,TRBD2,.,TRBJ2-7,TGTGCCAGCAGAAATAGCGGGGGGGCCAACCACGAGCAGTACTTC,CASRNSGGANHEQYF
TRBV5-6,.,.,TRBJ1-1,TGTGCCAGCAGTGACACTTTGAACACTGAAGCTTTCTTT,CASSDTLNTEAFF
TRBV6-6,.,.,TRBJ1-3,TGTGCCAGCAGTAACCCGCAGGGGACTGGAAACACCATATATTTT,CASSNPQGTGNTIYF
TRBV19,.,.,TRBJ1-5,TGTGCCAGTAGTATAGATAGTACAGGACACCATCAGCCCCAGCATTTT,CASSIDSTGHHQPQHF
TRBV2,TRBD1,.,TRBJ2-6,TGTGCCAGCAGCAAAAGGACAGGGGCCCTCTCTGGGGCCAACGTCCTGACTTTC,CASSKRTGALSGANVLTF
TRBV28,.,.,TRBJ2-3,TGTGCCAGCATCCCCTCGTTGGCCATAGATACGCAGTATTTT,CASIPSLAIDTQYF
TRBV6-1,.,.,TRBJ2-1,TGTGCCAGCATAATAGGAGCCATTGAGCAGTTCTTC,CASIIGAIEQFF
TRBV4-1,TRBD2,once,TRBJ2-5,TGCGCCAGCAGCCAAGAATTCAGCGGGGGGGCGGGGACCCAGTACTTC,CASSQEFSGGAGTQYF